One sample yielded the 24 T cell receptor beta chains listed below, sequenced in a study of blood T cell repertoires in COVID-19. The table came from immunoSEQ multiplex PCR; TCRdb's copy has only in-frame clones and leaves some out. The repertoire holds under 100,000 clones, with approximately 84% as singletons. The sample taken for sequencing was peripheral blood. Receptor source: a man older than 75 with active or convalescent COVID-19.

The sample holds a few counts of this clone. The rearrangement uses TRBV29-1 and TRBJ2-2, with TRBD1 matching over 9 bases. V lost 6 bases, J lost 6 bases, and 5 bases stayed unmatched. Per the germline V gene, CDR1 is SQVTM and CDR2 is ANQGSEA. The CDR3 extends over 13 amino acids. The CDR3 DNA reads TGCAGCGTCGCCGGGACAGGGTCCGGGGAGCTGTTTTTT. This encodes CSVAGTGSGELFF.

This clone was counted once. This chain joins TRBV21-1 and TRBJ1-5. TRBV21-1 is assigned pseudogene status. This CDR3 spans 15 amino acids. As DNA, the CDR3 is TGTGCCAGCAGCAATCGGGGTCGGCGCAATCAGCCCCAGCATTTT. Translated, it gives CASSNRGRRNQPQHF.

The rearrangement uses TRBV6-6 and TRBJ2-5; TRBD2 might be the D (5 bases). There are 15 residues in the CDR3. Germline assignment: CDR1 MNHNY and CDR2 SVGAGI (reference sequence). The V end lost 5 bases, the J end lost 4 bases, and 17 bases lay between the germline ends. As DNA, the CDR3 is TGTGCCAGCAGTAGTAGTTTCGGGGTGGGAGAGACCCAGTACTTC. This translates into CASSSSFGVGETQYF.

The chain uses TRBV13 and TRBJ1-1; TRBD1 agrees at 10 bases. Germline V gene lookup returns CDR1 PRHDT and CDR2 FYEKMQ (reference sequence). J was trimmed by 4 bases and V by 5 bases; bases with no gene match: 10. CDR3 size: 16 residues. In DNA, the CDR3 is TGTGCCAGCAGCGGGGACAGGGGCTATTTAGCCACTGAAGCTTTCTTT. Its translation is CASSGDRGYLATEAFF. Based on the CDR3 plus reference TRBV13 and TRBJ1-1, the full variable domain is AAGVIQSPRHLIKEKRETATLKCYPIPRHDTVYWYQQGPGQDPQFLISFYEKMQSDKGSIPDRFSAQQFSDYHSELNMSSLELGDSALYFCASSGDRGYLATEAFFGQGTRLTVV.

The chain recombines TRBV7-6 with TRBJ2-1, with a tentative D call TRBD2 (5 bases). The CDR3 is 15 residues long. The V gene lost 4 bases and the J gene lost 4 bases, with 14 bases spanning the gap. Per germline, CDR1 SGHVS and CDR2 FNYEAQ. DNA of the CDR3: TGTGCCAGCAGCTCCGTGCGGGCCGAATACAATGAGCAGTTCTTC. It yields the protein CASSSVRAEYNEQFF. Using reference TRBV7-6 and TRBJ2-1 for the parts outside the CDR3, the full variable domain is GAGVSQSPRYKVTKRGQDVALRCDPISGHVSLYWYRQALGQGPEFLTYFNYEAQQDKSGLPNDRFSAERPEGSISTLTIQRTEQRDSAMYRCASSSVRAEYNEQFFGPGTRLTVL.

J is TRBJ2-3 and V is TRBV5-8; 8 bases align to TRBD2. Germline CDR1 reads SGHTS; CDR2 reads YDEGEE. V dropped 0 bases and J dropped 2; count of bases not matched to a gene: 2. CDR3 length: 15 amino acids. The CDR3, as DNA: TGTGCCAGCAGCTTGGCCGGGGGGGCCACAGATACGCAGTATTTT. Amino acid sequence: CASSLAGGATDTQYF.

The chain has TRBV3-1 (or the pseudogene TRBV3-2) and TRBJ1-5; no clear D. The V end lost 1 base, the J end lost 3 bases, and 7 bases lay between the germline ends. CDR1 is LGHDT, CDR2 YNNKEL, per germline (reference sequence). There are 14 residues in the CDR3. The CDR3 loop is CASSQVQSNQPQHF. CDR3 coding DNA: TGTGCCAGCAGCCAAGTCCAGTCCAATCAGCCCCAGCATTTT.

The chain uses TRBV19 and TRBJ1-5, with unresolved D. The CDR3 length is 15 residues. Germline-derived CDR1 and CDR2 are LNHDA and SQIVND (reference sequence). Trimming stripped 1 base from V and 4 bases from J, with 11 bases between. CDR3 DNA sequence: TGTGCCAGTAGTATAGGAAGGCAGGCGAATCAGCCCCAGCATTTT. This translates into CASSIGRQANQPQHF.

This sequence joins TRBV5-1 and TRBJ2-5, with 8 bases matching TRBD2. Per germline, CDR1 SGHRS and CDR2 YFSETQ. V was pared by 3 bases and J by 5 bases, with 9 bases of the junction left unmatched. The CDR3 runs to 15 residues. CDR3 bases: TGCGCCAGCAGCTACCACCGGGGGGGCCTGGAGACCCAGTACTTC. Translated: CASSYHRGGLETQYF.

V gene TRBV4-1 combines with J gene TRBJ1-1; the match to TRBD1 covers 8 bases. CDR3 length: 15 residues. The V gene end was trimmed by 2 bases and the J gene end by 4 bases; junction bases not matched to a gene: 6. From germline, CDR1 is MGHRA and CDR2 YSYEKL. The CDR3 protein is CASSQLGTGLTEAFF. The CDR3, as DNA: TGCGCCAGCAGCCAACTAGGGACAGGTCTCACTGAAGCTTTCTTT.

The chain joins TRBV6-6 to TRBJ2-2; D may be TRBD2 (6 bases). The CDR3 covers 13 residues. Germline CDR1 reads MNHNY; CDR2 reads SVGAGI (reference sequence). V dropped 7 bases and J dropped 4 bases, with 10 bases sitting between them. The CDR3 DNA sequence: TGTGCCAGCACCGACGGGGGCACCGGGGAGCTGTTTTTT. Encoded protein: CASTDGGTGELFF.

The chain combines TRBV10-3 with TRBJ2-1, with 15 bases fitting TRBD2. Trimming took 10 bases from V and 1 from J; bases not matched to a gene: 5. Per germline, CDR1 ENHRY and CDR2 SYGVKD. This CDR3 has 16 residues. CDR3 loop: CATTGTSGGSYNEQFF. CDR3 bases: TGTGCCACGACCGGGACTAGCGGGGGGTCCTACAATGAGCAGTTCTTC.

Of note for this clone: One end of the junction is discordant with germline, which a read error may explain. V usage is TRBV7-7 and J usage is TRBJ2-5; maybe TRBD2 (5 bases). This CDR3 contains 12 residues. In germline, CDR1 is SSHAT, CDR2 FNYEAQ (reference sequence). CDR3 DNA sequence: TGTGCTAGCAGCTCCCGAGGGGAGACCCAGTACTTC. This gives the protein CASSSRGETQYF.

The gene calls are TRBV3-1 (or the pseudogene TRBV3-2) and TRBJ2-2; 7 bases fit TRBD1. Germline V gene lookup returns CDR1 LGHDT and CDR2 YNNKEL (reference sequence). The CDR3 is 14 amino acids. V lost 3 bases to trimming and J lost 8 bases; unmatched junction nucleotides: 6. The CDR3 DNA sequence: TGTGCCAGCAGCCAGGTACAGGGGAGTGGGGAGCTGTTTTTT. Its protein is CASSQVQGSGELFF.

The chain combines TRBV3-1 (or the pseudogene TRBV3-2) with TRBJ2-7; TRBD1 might be the D (6 bases). The CDR3 is made up of 14 amino acids. Between the trimmed V and J ends, which lost 4 bases and 3 bases, there was a span of 13 bases. Germline V gene data show CDR1 as LGHDT and CDR2 as YNNKEL (reference sequence). This chain's CDR3 is CASSLQGKNYEQYF. The DNA of the CDR3 is TGTGCCAGCAGCCTTCAGGGGAAAAACTACGAGCAGTACTTC.

The rearrangement joins TRBV20-1 to TRBJ2-7, with D unresolved. This CDR3 has 12 amino acids. Germline V gene data show CDR1 as DFQATT and CDR2 as SNEGSKA (reference sequence). Trimming pared 5 bases from V and 3 bases from J, leaving 11 bases between. The CDR3 DNA is TGCAGTGCTGGTGGGTACAACTACGAGCAGTACTTC. It translates to CSAGGYNYEQYF.

Only a few counts were recorded for this clone. This chain uses TRBV9 with TRBJ1-6; the D is unclear. Trimming took 1 base from V and 4 from J, leaving 3 bases between them. The CDR3 runs to 13 residues. Germline V gene sequence: CDR1 SGDLS, CDR2 YYNGEE. The chain's CDR3 is CASSVSYNSPLHF. The CDR3 DNA reads as TGTGCCAGCAGCGTATCGTATAATTCACCCCTCCACTTT.

This chain joins TRBV18 and TRBJ2-7, with 11 positions matching TRBD1. J lost 3 bases, V lost 2 bases, and 3 bases had no gene match. Germline V gene data show CDR1 as KGHSH and CDR2 as LQKENI. The CDR3 loop spans 15 amino acids. The CDR3 loop is CASSPSGTGGYEQYF. The CDR3 DNA follows: TGTGCCAGCTCACCATCCGGGACAGGGGGCTACGAGCAGTACTTC.

This clone has a count of ten or more. V and J are TRBV28 and TRBJ1-2, with D hard to call. This CDR3 comprises 18 residues. The V end lost 4 bases, the J end lost 1 base, and 22 bases lay between the germline ends. Germline values: CDR1 MDHEN, CDR2 SYDVKM. The CDR3 here is CASSSISVSKDFNYGYTF. CDR3 bases: TGTGCCAGCAGTTCCATCTCGGTATCGAAAGATTTTAACTATGGCTACACCTTC.

This clone was counted a few times. The chain recombines TRBV6-5 with TRBJ1-6, with D unresolved. CDR3 size: 13 residues. CDR1 and CDR2 from the germline V gene are MNHEY and SVGAGI. With 0 bases removed from V and 14 bases from J, the gap between germline ends came to 11 bases. The CDR3 DNA is TGTGCCAGCAGTTACTCAGGGAGGGAAGCCCTCCACTTT. It codes for CASSYSGREALHF.

This chain uses TRBV5-1 with TRBJ1-2, with TRBD1 matching 8 bases. Germline V gene data show CDR1 as SGHRS and CDR2 as YFSETQ. The CDR3 runs 15 residues. Trimming cost V 0 bases and J 2 bases; bases outside gene matches: 3. CDR3 nucleotide sequence: TGCGCCAGCAGCTTGGGCGGACAGGGAAACTATGGCTACACCTTC. Amino acids: CASSLGGQGNYGYTF.

V is TRBV29-1 and J is TRBJ1-6; 8 bases are a match to TRBD1. The CDR3 is 13 amino acids. The V gene's germline CDR1 is SQVTM and CDR2 ANQGSEA. The junction had 7 bases not matched to a gene; V was cut back by 5 bases and J by 10 bases. Written as DNA, the CDR3 is TGCAGCGTTTCCGACAGGGGAGGGTCACCCCTCCACTTT. It translates to CSVSDRGGSPLHF.

The chain couples TRBV5-8 to TRBJ2-2, with 10 positions matching TRBD2. J lost 4 bases, V lost 9 bases, and 6 bases had no gene match. The CDR3 runs 14 residues. Per germline, CDR1 SGHTS and CDR2 YDEGEE. CDR3 region: CATLGLASTGELFF. The DNA for the CDR3 is TGTGCCACTCTGGGACTAGCGTCCACCGGGGAGCTGTTTTTT.

The chain couples TRBV5-4 to TRBJ2-5; possibly TRBD2 for D (5 bases). V shed 0 bases and J shed 1 base, with 10 bases lying between them. This CDR3 has 15 amino acids. CDR1 and CDR2 (germline): SGHNT, YYREEE (reference sequence). CDR3 protein: CASSLGVGSQETQYF. CDR3 in DNA: TGTGCCAGCAGCTTGGGGGTTGGGAGCCAAGAGACCCAGTACTTC.